A selection of T cell receptor beta chains follows, all from one sample in a study of cytomegalovirus exposure and HLA in healthy donors. Some clones are missing from TCRdb's copy, which holds only in-frame ones; the method was immunoSEQ multiplex PCR. The sample records approximately 130,000 clones, roughly 84% being singletons. Sequencing was performed on PBMCs. All receptors derive from a boy aged 5-17 years in good health and CMV-seronegative. CDR3s include the opening cysteine and the closing phenylalanine or tryptophan. Fields, in order: V gene, clone size, J gene, D gene, CDR3 DNA, CDR3 protein. D genes are given only for firm matches. Some rows have no size entry. The others give once, few or many, or a class for an expanded clone.

V gene: TRBV6-1; clone size: few; J gene: TRBJ1-1; D gene: TRBD1; CDR3 DNA: TGTGCCACCCGGGACAGTGAAGCTTTCTTT; CDR3 protein: CATRDSEAFF
V gene: TRBV7-9; clone size: .; J gene: TRBJ2-7; D gene: .; CDR3 DNA: TGTGCCAGCAGCTCCCCCACCAGGCAGAGCTCCTACGAGCAGTACTTC; CDR3 protein: CASSSPTRQSSYEQYF
V gene: TRBV30; clone size: once; J gene: TRBJ1-5; D gene: TRBD1; CDR3 DNA: TGTGCCTGGAGTTCAAGACAGGGAGGTAATCAGCCCCAGCATTTT; CDR3 protein: CAWSSRQGGNQPQHF
V gene: TRBV15; clone size: .; J gene: TRBJ2-3; D gene: TRBD2; CDR3 DNA: TGTGCCACCAGCACGTCTAGCGGGAGAACAGATACGCAGTATTTT; CDR3 protein: CATSTSSGRTDTQYF
V gene: TRBV5-4; clone size: .; J gene: TRBJ1-2; D gene: TRBD1; CDR3 DNA: TGTGCCAGCAGCTTGGACAAGGGGGCAAACTATGGCTACACCTTC; CDR3 protein: CASSLDKGANYGYTF
V gene: TRBV6-1; clone size: few; J gene: TRBJ1-2; D gene: .; CDR3 DNA: TGTGCCAGCAGTAGTCCGAGTCTCGTCTATGGCTACACCTTC; CDR3 protein: CASSSPSLVYGYTF
V gene: TRBV5-6; clone size: .; J gene: TRBJ2-7; D gene: .; CDR3 DNA: TGTGCCAGCAGTCCCTTGGACAGCCTATCTAACTACGAGCAGTACTTC; CDR3 protein: CASSPLDSLSNYEQYF
V gene: TRBV10-3; clone size: .; J gene: TRBJ1-1; D gene: .; CDR3 DNA: TGTGCCATCAGGGGGCCGGGGGTGCCTTCTGTGGTCACTGAAGCTTTCTTT; CDR3 protein: CAIRGPGVPSVVTEAFF
V gene: TRBV19; clone size: .; J gene: TRBJ2-7; D gene: .; CDR3 DNA: TGTGCCAGTAGACCTACAGATACCTACGAGCAGTACTTC; CDR3 protein: CASRPTDTYEQYF
V gene: TRBV30; clone size: .; J gene: TRBJ2-5; D gene: .; CDR3 DNA: TGTGCCTGGAGTGTAAGGCAGGGTACTGGAGAGACCCAGTACTTC; CDR3 protein: CAWSVRQGTGETQYF
V gene: TRBV27; clone size: .; J gene: TRBJ1-2; D gene: .; CDR3 DNA: TGTGCCAGCAGTGGTTTCGGGACTGCATCCTATGGCTACACCTTC; CDR3 protein: CASSGFGTASYGYTF
V gene: TRBV4-2; clone size: few; J gene: TRBJ2-3; D gene: TRBD2; CDR3 DNA: TGTGCCAGCAGCCAAGAACTAGCGGGAAGCGATACGCAGTATTTT; CDR3 protein: CASSQELAGSDTQYF
V gene: TRBV7-2; clone size: .; J gene: TRBJ2-1; D gene: .; CDR3 DNA: TGTGCCAGCAGCTTAAAGGGGTCGCCCTACAATGAGCAGTTCTTC; CDR3 protein: CASSLKGSPYNEQFF
V gene: TRBV9; clone size: .; J gene: TRBJ2-1; D gene: .; CDR3 DNA: TGTGCCAGCAGCGTAGGTCGGGGGGCTTACAATGAGCAGTTCTTC; CDR3 protein: CASSVGRGAYNEQFF
V gene: TRBV4-2; clone size: .; J gene: TRBJ1-1; D gene: .; CDR3 DNA: TGTGCCAGCAGCCTAGGGGGGGGCACTGAAGCTTTCTTT; CDR3 protein: CASSLGGGTEAFF
V gene: TRBV6-1; clone size: .; J gene: TRBJ2-7; D gene: .; CDR3 DNA: TGTGCCAGCAGTGAAGCGCTCCAGGTAAGACGAGACAACGAGCAGTACTTC; CDR3 protein: CASSEALQVRRDNEQYF
V gene: TRBV19; clone size: .; J gene: TRBJ1-1; D gene: TRBD1; CDR3 DNA: TGTGCCAGTAGGGTTATAGCAGGGGGAAACACTGAAGCTTTCTTT; CDR3 protein: CASRVIAGGNTEAFF
V gene: TRBV6-1; clone size: .; J gene: TRBJ2-7; D gene: .; CDR3 DNA: TGTGCCAGCAGTGAACAGGTCAAAAGCTCCTACGAGCAGTACTTC; CDR3 protein: CASSEQVKSSYEQYF
V gene: TRBV19; clone size: few; J gene: TRBJ1-1; D gene: TRBD1; CDR3 DNA: TGTGCCAGTAGTGACGGGACAGGGTACCCTGAAGCTTTCTTT; CDR3 protein: CASSDGTGYPEAFF
V gene: TRBV19; clone size: .; J gene: TRBJ1-3; D gene: .; CDR3 DNA: TGTGCCAGTAGTGACAGTACGTCCTCTGGAAACACCATATATTTT; CDR3 protein: CASSDSTSSGNTIYF
V gene: TRBV28; clone size: .; J gene: TRBJ2-2; D gene: TRBD1; CDR3 DNA: TGTGCCAGCAGGGGAATTCCGGGACAGGGGAGGGACGGGGAGCTGTTTTTT; CDR3 protein: CASRGIPGQGRDGELFF
V gene: TRBV5-6; clone size: .; J gene: TRBJ2-5; D gene: TRBD1; CDR3 DNA: TGTGCCAGCAGCTCACAGGGACAGGAAGAGACCCAGTACTTC; CDR3 protein: CASSSQGQEETQYF
V gene: TRBV9; clone size: .; J gene: TRBJ2-7; D gene: .; CDR3 DNA: TGTGCCAGCAGCGTAGGCAGGGACTACGAGCAGTACTTC; CDR3 protein: CASSVGRDYEQYF
V gene: TRBV7-9; clone size: .; J gene: TRBJ2-7; D gene: .; CDR3 DNA: TGTGCCAGCAGCACCAAGGGGCAGGCCGGCTACGAGCAGTACTTC; CDR3 protein: CASSTKGQAGYEQYF
V gene: TRBV10-3; clone size: once; J gene: TRBJ2-5; D gene: TRBD2; CDR3 DNA: TGTGCCATCAGTGTGGGACTAGCGAAAGAGACCCAGTACTTC; CDR3 protein: CAISVGLAKETQYF
V gene: TRBV21-1; clone size: .; J gene: TRBJ2-4; D gene: .; CDR3 DNA: TGTGCCAGCAGCAAAGGTTCTAGTACGGACATTCAGTACTTC; CDR3 protein: CASSKGSSTDIQYF
V gene: TRBV5-4; clone size: few; J gene: TRBJ1-5; D gene: .; CDR3 DNA: TGTGCCAGCAGCTTAGGGGCTAATCAGCCCCAGCATTTT; CDR3 protein: CASSLGANQPQHF
V gene: TRBV5-6; clone size: .; J gene: TRBJ2-1; D gene: TRBD1; CDR3 DNA: TGTGCCAGCAGCTTGGACAGGGGGTCTTACAATGAGCAGTTCTTC; CDR3 protein: CASSLDRGSYNEQFF
V gene: TRBV11-2; clone size: .; J gene: TRBJ2-7; D gene: TRBD2; CDR3 DNA: TGTGCCAGCAGCTCGCGACTAGCGGGGGGCCCCTTGGAGCAGTACTTC; CDR3 protein: CASSSRLAGGPLEQYF
V gene: TRBV13; clone size: .; J gene: TRBJ2-1; D gene: .; CDR3 DNA: TGTGCCAGCAGCTTAAGGACTTTGAGTAGCTCCTACAATGAGCAGTTCTTC; CDR3 protein: CASSLRTLSSSYNEQFF
V gene: TRBV18; clone size: .; J gene: TRBJ2-5; D gene: TRBD1; CDR3 DNA: TGTGCCAGCTCACCAGGGATACAGGGGCATGGAGAGACCCAGTACTTC; CDR3 protein: CASSPGIQGHGETQYF
V gene: TRBV19; clone size: .; J gene: TRBJ1-6; D gene: .; CDR3 DNA: TGTGCCAGTACCCTGCGGGCTGGGGATTCACCCCTCCACTTT; CDR3 protein: CASTLRAGDSPLHF
V gene: TRBV30; clone size: .; J gene: TRBJ1-2; D gene: .; CDR3 DNA: TGTGCCTGGGCAGGGTTAGGGAACTATGGCCACACCTTC; CDR3 protein: CAWAGLGNYGHTF
V gene: TRBV29-1; clone size: .; J gene: TRBJ1-1; D gene: .; CDR3 DNA: TGCAGCGTCTTTCTTACAGGCGACGCTGAAGCTTTCTTT; CDR3 protein: CSVFLTGDAEAFF
V gene: TRBV7-2; clone size: once; J gene: TRBJ1-3; D gene: .; CDR3 DNA: TGTGCCAGCAGCTCGGAGTCCACGGCGAATGGAAACACCATATATTTT; CDR3 protein: CASSSESTANGNTIYF
V gene: TRBV27; clone size: .; J gene: TRBJ1-1; D gene: .; CDR3 DNA: TGTGCCAGCAGTCCGCGACCGGTGGGTTCGGGTTTGTACACTGAAGCTTTCTTT; CDR3 protein: CASSPRPVGSGLYTEAFF
V gene: TRBV30; clone size: .; J gene: TRBJ2-2; D gene: TRBD2; CDR3 DNA: TGTGCCTGGACCCTAAGGACTAGCGGGACGAACACCGGGGAGCTGTTTTTT; CDR3 protein: CAWTLRTSGTNTGELFF
V gene: TRBV7-2; clone size: .; J gene: TRBJ1-2; D gene: .; CDR3 DNA: TGTGCCAGCAGCTTAATGGGGGCCCTCGCTGGCTACACCTTC; CDR3 protein: CASSLMGALAGYTF
V gene: TRBV7-3; clone size: .; J gene: TRBJ2-2; D gene: .; CDR3 DNA: TGTGCCAGCAGCTCTGACACCCTTAACACCGGGGAGCTGTTTTTT; CDR3 protein: CASSSDTLNTGELFF
V gene: TRBV18; clone size: .; J gene: TRBJ1-2; D gene: .; CDR3 DNA: TGTGCCAGCTCACCAGGGTTCCAGGGCGGATCGATCGGCTACACCTTC; CDR3 protein: CASSPGFQGGSIGYTF
V gene: TRBV5-1; clone size: .; J gene: TRBJ2-1; D gene: TRBD2; CDR3 DNA: TGCGCCAGCACGACTAGCGGAAGGTACAATGAGCAGTTCTTC; CDR3 protein: CASTTSGRYNEQFF
V gene: TRBV14; clone size: .; J gene: TRBJ2-5; D gene: TRBD1; CDR3 DNA: TGTGCCAGCAGCCCTGTACAGGGGATCCAAGAGACCCAGTACTTC; CDR3 protein: CASSPVQGIQETQYF
V gene: TRBV2; clone size: .; J gene: TRBJ2-4; D gene: .; CDR3 DNA: TGTGCCAGCAGTGCGGGACTTGGTGCCAAAAACATTCAGTACTTC; CDR3 protein: CASSAGLGAKNIQYF
V gene: TRBV30; clone size: .; J gene: TRBJ1-5; D gene: TRBD1; CDR3 DNA: TGTGCCTGGAGTGCAGTTCCGGGACAGCCAAATCAGCCCCAGCATTTT; CDR3 protein: CAWSAVPGQPNQPQHF
V gene: TRBV7-3; clone size: .; J gene: TRBJ2-3; D gene: TRBD2; CDR3 DNA: TGTGCCAGCAGCTTAACCAAGCGGGGGGGCTCGGATACGCAGTATTTT; CDR3 protein: CASSLTKRGGSDTQYF
V gene: TRBV5-1; clone size: .; J gene: TRBJ2-5; D gene: TRBD1; CDR3 DNA: TGCGCCAGCAGCGACCCGGGACAGGGGGCAATTAGGGAGACCCAGTACTTC; CDR3 protein: CASSDPGQGAIRETQYF
V gene: TRBV27; clone size: once; J gene: TRBJ2-7; D gene: TRBD1; CDR3 DNA: TGTGCCAGCAGGGACAGGTCCTACGAGCAGTACTTC; CDR3 protein: CASRDRSYEQYF
V gene: TRBV5-4; clone size: .; J gene: TRBJ2-3; D gene: TRBD2; CDR3 DNA: TGTGCCAGCAGCTTGGGGCGGGGGGACACAGATACGCAGTATTTT; CDR3 protein: CASSLGRGDTDTQYF
V gene: TRBV5-6; clone size: few; J gene: TRBJ1-2; D gene: .; CDR3 DNA: TGTGCCAGCAGCCCTACCAACAGGGTCTATGGCTACACCTTC; CDR3 protein: CASSPTNRVYGYTF
V gene: TRBV4-3; clone size: few; J gene: TRBJ2-7; D gene: .; CDR3 DNA: TGCGCCAGCAGCCAAGCGCGGGCCTACGAGCAGTACTTC; CDR3 protein: CASSQARAYEQYF
V gene: TRBV5-5; clone size: .; J gene: TRBJ2-7; D gene: .; CDR3 DNA: TGTGCCAGCAGCTTAGGCGGAGGCACCTACGAGCAGTACTTC; CDR3 protein: CASSLGGGTYEQYF
V gene: TRBV7-3; clone size: .; J gene: TRBJ1-1; D gene: TRBD1; CDR3 DNA: TGTGCCAGCAGCTTAGGAAGGGGGCAGGACACTGAAGCTTTCTTT; CDR3 protein: CASSLGRGQDTEAFF
V gene: TRBV19; clone size: few; J gene: TRBJ2-6; D gene: TRBD1; CDR3 DNA: TGTGCCAGTAGGCCGCGAAGGACAGGAACCTCTGGGGCCAACGTCCTGACTTTC; CDR3 protein: CASRPRRTGTSGANVLTF
V gene: TRBV7-2; clone size: .; J gene: TRBJ1-6; D gene: TRBD1; CDR3 DNA: TGTGCCAGCAGCCCGGGACAGGGAGCCTATAATTCACCCCTCCACTTT; CDR3 protein: CASSPGQGAYNSPLHF
V gene: TRBV6-1; clone size: .; J gene: TRBJ1-2; D gene: .; CDR3 DNA: TGTGCCAGCAGTCCACAGGGAAACTATGGCTACACCTTC; CDR3 protein: CASSPQGNYGYTF
V gene: TRBV21-1; clone size: .; J gene: TRBJ2-7; D gene: .; CDR3 DNA: TGTGCCAGCAGCAACCCTCAAATAAAAGACAGGGAAGACTACGAGCAGTACTTC; CDR3 protein: CASSNPQIKDREDYEQYF
V gene: TRBV6-5; clone size: few; J gene: TRBJ2-6; D gene: .; CDR3 DNA: TGTGCCAGCAGTGCGACAGCCGGGGCCAACGTCCTGACTTTC; CDR3 protein: CASSATAGANVLTF